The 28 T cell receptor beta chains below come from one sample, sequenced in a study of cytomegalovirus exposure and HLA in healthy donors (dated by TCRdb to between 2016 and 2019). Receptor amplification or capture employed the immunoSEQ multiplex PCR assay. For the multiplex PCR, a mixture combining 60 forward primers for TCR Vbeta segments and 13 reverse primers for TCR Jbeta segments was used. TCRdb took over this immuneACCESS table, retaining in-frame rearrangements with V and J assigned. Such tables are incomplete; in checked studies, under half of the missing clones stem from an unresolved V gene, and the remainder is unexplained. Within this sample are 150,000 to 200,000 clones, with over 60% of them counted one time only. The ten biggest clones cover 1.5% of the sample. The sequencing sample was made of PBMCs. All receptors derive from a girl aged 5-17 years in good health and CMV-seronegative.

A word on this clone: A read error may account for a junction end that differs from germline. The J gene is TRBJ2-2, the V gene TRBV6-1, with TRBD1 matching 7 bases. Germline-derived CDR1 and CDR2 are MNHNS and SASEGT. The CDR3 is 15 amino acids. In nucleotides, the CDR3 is TGTGCCAGCGGTGACAGGGCCCAGAACACCGGGGAGCTGTTTTTT. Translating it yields CASGDRAQNTGELFF.

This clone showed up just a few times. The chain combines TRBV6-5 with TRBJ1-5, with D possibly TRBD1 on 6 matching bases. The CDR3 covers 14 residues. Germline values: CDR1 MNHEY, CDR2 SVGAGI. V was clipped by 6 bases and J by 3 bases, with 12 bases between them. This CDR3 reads CASRSQGINQPQHF. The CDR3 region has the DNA TGTGCCAGCAGGTCACAGGGAATCAATCAGCCCCAGCATTTT.

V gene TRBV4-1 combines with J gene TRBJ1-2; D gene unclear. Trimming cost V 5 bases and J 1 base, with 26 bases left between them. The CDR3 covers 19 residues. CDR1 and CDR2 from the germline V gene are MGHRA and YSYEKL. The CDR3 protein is CASSKTHRDQNSNNYGYTF. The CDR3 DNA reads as TGCGCCAGCAGCAAAACGCACCGGGATCAAAACAGCAATAACTATGGCTACACCTTC.

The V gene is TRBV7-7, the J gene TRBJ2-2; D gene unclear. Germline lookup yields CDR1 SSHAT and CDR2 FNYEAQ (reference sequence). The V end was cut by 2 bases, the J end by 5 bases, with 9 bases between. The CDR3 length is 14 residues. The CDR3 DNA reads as TGTGCCAGCAGCTTACTAGTTTCAACCGGGGAGCTGTTTTTT. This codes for CASSLLVSTGELFF.

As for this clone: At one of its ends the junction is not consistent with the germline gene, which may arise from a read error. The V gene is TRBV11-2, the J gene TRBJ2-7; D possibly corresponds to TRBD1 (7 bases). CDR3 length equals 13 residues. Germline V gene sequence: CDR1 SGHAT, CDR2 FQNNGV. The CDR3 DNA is TGTGCCAGCAGCTCCCACGACAGGGACTTAACCTTCTTC. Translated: CASSSHDRDLTFF.

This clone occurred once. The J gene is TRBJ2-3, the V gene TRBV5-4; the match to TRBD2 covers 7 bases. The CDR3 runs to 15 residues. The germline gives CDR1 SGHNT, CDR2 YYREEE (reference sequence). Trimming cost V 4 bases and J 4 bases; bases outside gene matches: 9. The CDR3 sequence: CASSPTGGFPDTQYF. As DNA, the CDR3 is TGTGCCAGCAGCCCCACCGGGGGGTTTCCAGATACGCAGTATTTT.

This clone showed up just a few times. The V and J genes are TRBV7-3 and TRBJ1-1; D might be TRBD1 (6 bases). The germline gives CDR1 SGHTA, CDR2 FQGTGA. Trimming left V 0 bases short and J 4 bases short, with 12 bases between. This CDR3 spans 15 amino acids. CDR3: CASSLTGTSITEAFF. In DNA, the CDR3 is TGTGCCAGCAGCTTAACTGGGACATCAATCACTGAAGCTTTCTTT.

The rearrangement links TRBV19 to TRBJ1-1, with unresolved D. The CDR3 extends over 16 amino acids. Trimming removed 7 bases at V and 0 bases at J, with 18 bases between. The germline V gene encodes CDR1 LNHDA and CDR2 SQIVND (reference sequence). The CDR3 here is CASKADNPYLNTEAFF. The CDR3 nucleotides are TGTGCCAGTAAGGCAGACAACCCGTACTTGAACACTGAAGCTTTCTTT.

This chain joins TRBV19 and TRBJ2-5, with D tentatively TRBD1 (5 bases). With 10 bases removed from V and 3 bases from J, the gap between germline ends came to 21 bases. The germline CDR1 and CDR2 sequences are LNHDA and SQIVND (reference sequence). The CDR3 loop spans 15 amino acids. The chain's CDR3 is CATRDWGVREETQYF. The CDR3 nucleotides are TGTGCCACTCGCGACTGGGGCGTCAGGGAAGAGACCCAGTACTTC.

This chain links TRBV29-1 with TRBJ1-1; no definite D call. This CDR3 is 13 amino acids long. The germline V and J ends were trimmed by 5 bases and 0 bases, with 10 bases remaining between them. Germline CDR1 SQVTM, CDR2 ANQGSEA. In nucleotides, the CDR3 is TGCAGCGTTACACAGAAAATGAACACTGAAGCTTTCTTT. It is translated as CSVTQKMNTEAFF.

CDR3 nucleotides: TGTGCCAGCAGTGACAGGACAGGGGACGCTGAAGCTTTCTTT. Amino acid sequence: CASSDRTGDAEAFF. The chain recombines TRBV5-4 with TRBJ1-1; 9 bases are shared with TRBD1. The CDR3 extends over 14 amino acids. CDR1 SGHNT and CDR2 YYREEE come from the germline V gene (reference sequence). V shed 5 bases and J 6 bases; nucleotides not matched to a gene: 8.

The CDR3 DNA sequence: TGTGCCAGCAGCTACGTAACTTTCTTT. This codes for CASSYVTFF. The rearrangement uses TRBV6-5 and TRBJ1-1; D call uncertain. The CDR3 has 9 amino acids. Germline CDR1 MNHEY, CDR2 SVGAGI. V gave up 6 bases and J gave up 12 bases, with 8 bases separating them.

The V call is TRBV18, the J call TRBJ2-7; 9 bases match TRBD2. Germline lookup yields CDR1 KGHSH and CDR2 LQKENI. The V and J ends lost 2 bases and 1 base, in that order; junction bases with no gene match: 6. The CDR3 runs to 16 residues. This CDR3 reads CASSPGLARRSYEQYF. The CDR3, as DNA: TGTGCCAGCTCACCAGGACTAGCGCGCCGGTCCTACGAGCAGTACTTC.

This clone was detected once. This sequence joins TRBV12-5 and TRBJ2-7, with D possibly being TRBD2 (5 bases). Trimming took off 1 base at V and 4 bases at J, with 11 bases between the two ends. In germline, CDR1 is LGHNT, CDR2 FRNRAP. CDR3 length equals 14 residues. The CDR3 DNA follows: TGTGCTAGTGGTTTGGACGGCGGGTGGTACGAGCAGTACTTC. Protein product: CASGLDGGWYEQYF.

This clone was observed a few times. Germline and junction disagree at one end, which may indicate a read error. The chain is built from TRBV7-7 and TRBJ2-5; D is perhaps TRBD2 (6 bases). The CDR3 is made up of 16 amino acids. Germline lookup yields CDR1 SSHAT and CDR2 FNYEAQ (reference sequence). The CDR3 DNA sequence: TGTGCTAGCAGCTTAGGACTGGGCGGGACGCAAGAGACCCAGTACTTC. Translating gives CASSLGLGGTQETQYF.

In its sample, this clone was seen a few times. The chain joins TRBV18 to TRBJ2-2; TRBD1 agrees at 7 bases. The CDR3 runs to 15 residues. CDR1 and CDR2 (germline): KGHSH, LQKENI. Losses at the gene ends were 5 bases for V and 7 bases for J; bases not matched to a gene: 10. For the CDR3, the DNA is TGTGCCAGCTCATCTTATGACAGGGTGATCGGGGAGCTGTTTTTT. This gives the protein CASSSYDRVIGELFF. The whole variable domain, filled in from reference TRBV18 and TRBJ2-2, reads NAGVMQNPRHLVRRRGQEARLRCSPMKGHSHVYWYRQLPEEGLKFMVYLQKENIIDESGMPKERFSAEFPKEGPSILRIQQVVRGDSAAYFCASSSYDRVIGELFFGEGSRLTVL.

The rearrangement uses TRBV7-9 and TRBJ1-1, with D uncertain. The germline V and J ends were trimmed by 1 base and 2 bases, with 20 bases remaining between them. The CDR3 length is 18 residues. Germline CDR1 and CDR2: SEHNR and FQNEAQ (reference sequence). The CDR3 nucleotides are TGTGCCAGCAGCTTAGAAGGTCTAGCTCGAAGTTCCAACACTGAAGCTTTCTTT. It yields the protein CASSLEGLARSSNTEAFF.

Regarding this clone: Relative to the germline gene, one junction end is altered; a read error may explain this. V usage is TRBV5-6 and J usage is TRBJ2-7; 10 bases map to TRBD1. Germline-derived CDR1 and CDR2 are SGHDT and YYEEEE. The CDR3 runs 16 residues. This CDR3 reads CASSGTGATISNEQYF. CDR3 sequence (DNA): TGTGCCAGCAGCGGGACAGGGGCCACAATCTCCAACGAGCAGTACTTC.

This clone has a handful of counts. CDR3 loop: CASSFSSGGFYEQYF. CDR3 nucleotide sequence: TGTGCCAGCAGCTTCAGTAGCGGGGGGTTCTACGAGCAGTACTTC. The chain links TRBV5-6 to TRBJ2-7; the match to TRBD2 covers 10 bases. This CDR3 is 15 amino acids long. Germline CDR1 SGHDT, CDR2 YYEEEE. J was trimmed by 3 bases and V by 2 bases; bases with no gene match: 5.

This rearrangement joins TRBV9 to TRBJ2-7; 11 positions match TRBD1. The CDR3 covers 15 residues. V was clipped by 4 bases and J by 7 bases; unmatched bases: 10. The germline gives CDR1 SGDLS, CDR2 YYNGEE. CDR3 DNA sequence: TGTGCCAGCAGCACCGGACAGGGGGCTTCCTGGGAGCAGTACTTC. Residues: CASSTGQGASWEQYF.

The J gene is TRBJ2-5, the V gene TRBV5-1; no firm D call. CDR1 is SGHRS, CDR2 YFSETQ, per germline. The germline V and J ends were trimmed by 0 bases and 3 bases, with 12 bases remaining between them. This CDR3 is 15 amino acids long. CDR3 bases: TGCGCCAGCAGCTTGGGGTGGCGGCAAGAAGAGACCCAGTACTTC. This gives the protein CASSLGWRQEETQYF.

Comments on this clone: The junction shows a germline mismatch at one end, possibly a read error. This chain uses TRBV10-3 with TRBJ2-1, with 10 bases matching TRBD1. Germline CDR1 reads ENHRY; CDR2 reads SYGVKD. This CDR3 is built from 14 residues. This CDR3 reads CAISRTGGDNEQFF. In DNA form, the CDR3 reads TGTGCCATCAGCCGGACAGGGGGGGACAATGAACAGTTCTTC.

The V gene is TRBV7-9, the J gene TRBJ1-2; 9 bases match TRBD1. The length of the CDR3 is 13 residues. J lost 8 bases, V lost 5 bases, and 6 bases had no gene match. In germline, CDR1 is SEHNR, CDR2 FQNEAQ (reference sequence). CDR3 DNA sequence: TGTGCCAGCAGCCGGCGGGACAGGGAAGGCTACACCTTC. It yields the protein CASSRRDREGYTF.

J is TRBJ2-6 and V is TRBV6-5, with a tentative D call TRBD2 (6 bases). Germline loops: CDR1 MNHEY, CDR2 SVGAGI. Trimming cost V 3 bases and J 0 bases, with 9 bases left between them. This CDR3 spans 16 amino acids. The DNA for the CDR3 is TGTGCCAGCAGTTATAGGAGGGACTCTGGGGCCAACGTCCTGACTTTC. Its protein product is CASSYRRDSGANVLTF.

The CDR3 nucleotides read TGTGCCAGTAGTCCAAAGGACAGGGAGAACACTGAAGCTTTCTTT. Translating gives CASSPKDRENTEAFF. This chain uses TRBV19 with TRBJ1-1; 8 bases align to TRBD1. The V gene's germline CDR1 is LNHDA and CDR2 SQIVND (reference sequence). Unmatched junction bases numbered 6, after V lost 5 bases and J lost 1 base. The length of the CDR3 is 15 residues.

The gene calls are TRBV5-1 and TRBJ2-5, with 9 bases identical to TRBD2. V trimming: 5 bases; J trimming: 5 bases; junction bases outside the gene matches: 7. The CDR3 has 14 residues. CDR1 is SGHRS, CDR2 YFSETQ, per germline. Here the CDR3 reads CASRGQRGVETQYF. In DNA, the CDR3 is TGCGCCAGCAGGGGCCAGCGGGGGGTGGAGACCCAGTACTTC.

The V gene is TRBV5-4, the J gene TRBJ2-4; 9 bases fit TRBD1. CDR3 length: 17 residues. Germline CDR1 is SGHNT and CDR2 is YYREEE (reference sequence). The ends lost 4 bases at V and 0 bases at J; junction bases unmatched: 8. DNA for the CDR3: TGTGCCAGCAGCCAAGAGTCGACAGGGGGAGCCAAAAACATTCAGTACTTC. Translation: CASSQESTGGAKNIQYF.

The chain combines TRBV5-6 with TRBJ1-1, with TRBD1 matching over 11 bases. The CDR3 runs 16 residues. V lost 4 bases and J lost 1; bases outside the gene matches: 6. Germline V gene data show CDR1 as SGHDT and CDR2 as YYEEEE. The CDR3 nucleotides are TGTGCCAGCAGCCTTGGACAGGGGGCTAGGAACACTGAAGCTTTCTTT. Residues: CASSLGQGARNTEAFF. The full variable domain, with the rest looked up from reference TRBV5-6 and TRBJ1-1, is DAGVTQSPTHLIKTRGQQVTLRCSPKSGHDTVSWYQQALGQGPQFIFQYYEEEERQRGNFPDRFSGHQFPNYSSELNVNALLLGDSALYLCASSLGQGARNTEAFFGQGTRLTVV.